Each of the 28 T cell receptor beta chains below was sequenced from the same sample in a study of PD-1 blockade in classical Hodgkin lymphoma. Only in-frame clones appear in the TCRdb table, and some are missing; sequencing was by immunoSEQ multiplex PCR. Of about 30,000 clones detected, roughly 87% appear once; the ten largest clones hold approximately 2.4%. No patient escaped relapse after autologous stem cell transplantation, and brentuximab vedotin exposure varied. Negative selection with magnetic separation was used to purify CD4+ T cells from thawed PBMCs. The input for sequencing was CD4+ T cells from blood, taken at baseline. These TCRs come from a human donor with classical Hodgkin lymphoma.

The chain couples TRBV2 to TRBJ2-7; TRBD2 might be the D (6 bases). The CDR3 sequence is 16 residues long. Germline CDR1 SNHLY, CDR2 FYNNEI. The ends were cut back, 6 bases at V and 1 base at J, with 19 bases in the middle. The CDR3 region is CASREGPFEGSYEQYF. The CDR3 DNA reads TGTGCCAGCAGGGAGGGACCGTTCGAGGGATCCTACGAGCAGTACTTC.

V and J are TRBV5-4 and TRBJ2-1, with 9 bases lining up with TRBD1. Germline loops: CDR1 SGHNT, CDR2 YYREEE (reference sequence). The CDR3 spans 15 residues. The V and J ends lost 2 bases and 8 bases, in that order; junction bases with no gene match: 8. The CDR3 loop reads CASSLGQGFVDEQFF. In nucleotides, the CDR3 is TGTGCCAGCAGCTTAGGACAGGGGTTTGTGGATGAGCAGTTCTTC.

The table lists this clone with a count of one. J is TRBJ1-1 and V is TRBV19, with 8 bases lining up with TRBD1. Germline V gene data show CDR1 as LNHDA and CDR2 as SQIVND (reference sequence). CDR3 length equals 14 residues. With 5 bases clipped from V and 4 bases from J, the junction kept 6 bases outside the gene matches. CDR3 DNA: TGTGCCAGTAGTTTACCGCAGGGGGCCACTGAAGCTTTCTTT. Translation gives CASSLPQGATEAFF.

This clone was observed a single time. The chain uses TRBV6-4 and TRBJ2-3; the match to TRBD2 covers 8 bases. V dropped 7 bases and J dropped 0; count of bases not matched to a gene: 3. Per the germline V gene, CDR1 is MRHNA and CDR2 is SNTAGT. This CDR3 region has 14 residues. DNA for the CDR3: TGTGCCAGCAAACTAGCGGCTAGCACAGATACGCAGTATTTT. Translation gives CASKLAASTDTQYF.

The chain recombines TRBV6-5 with TRBJ2-2; D is possibly TRBD1 (6 bases). V was trimmed by 6 bases and J by 6 bases, leaving 17 bases between them. The CDR3 has 15 residues. CDR1 and CDR2 from the germline V gene are MNHEY and SVGAGI. The CDR3 nucleotides read TGTGCCAGCAGGCGTACAGGGTTCGAGGCCGGGGAGCTGTTTTTT. Encoded protein: CASRRTGFEAGELFF.

The table lists this clone with a few counts. The V call is TRBV7-9, the J call TRBJ1-1; D not resolved. Trimming cost V 6 bases and J 4 bases, with 15 bases left between them. This CDR3 region has 14 residues. Germline loops: CDR1 SEHNR, CDR2 FQNEAQ (reference sequence). The CDR3 DNA reads TGTGCCAGCAGACCCGTTAAGGAAGGCACTGAAGCTTTCTTT. As protein: CASRPVKEGTEAFF.

The chain uses TRBV6-1 and TRBJ2-7; 9 bases match TRBD1. V dropped 6 bases and J dropped 6; count of bases not matched to a gene: 6. The CDR3 runs 13 residues. Per germline, CDR1 MNHNS and CDR2 SASEGT. CDR3 nucleotide sequence: TGTGCCAGCAGCGGACAGGGGAGATCCGAGCAGTACTTC. It encodes CASSGQGRSEQYF.

The chain carries TRBV7-2 and TRBJ1-3; 7 bases map to TRBD1. Germline assignment: CDR1 SGHTA and CDR2 FQGNSA. The J segment lost 0 bases and the V segment lost 7 bases, leaving 9 bases of the junction unmatched. This CDR3 is built from 16 residues. The CDR3 DNA follows: TGTGCCAGCACCTTCGGCGGGACAGTCTCTGGAAACACCATATATTTT. It is translated as CASTFGGTVSGNTIYF.

This clone was recorded once. The V call is TRBV5-5, the J call TRBJ2-7; 7 nucleotides match TRBD2. Trimming at V came to 7 bases and at J to 3 bases, leaving 7 bases not matched to a gene. Germline V gives CDR1 SGHKS, CDR2 YYEKEE (reference sequence). The CDR3 has 13 amino acids. CDR3: CASGTSDNYEQYF. DNA for the CDR3: TGTGCCAGCGGCACTAGCGACAACTACGAGCAGTACTTC.

Only a few counts were recorded for this clone. This rearrangement joins TRBV6-6 to TRBJ2-3; 11 nucleotides agree with TRBD2. CDR1 is MNHNY and CDR2 is SVGAGI in the germline V gene (reference sequence). The junction had 6 bases not matched to a gene; V was cut back by 6 bases and J by 4 bases. This CDR3 has 15 residues. The CDR3 sequence is CASRGTSGRSDTQYF. CDR3 nucleotide sequence: TGTGCCAGCAGAGGAACTAGCGGGAGATCAGATACGCAGTATTTT.

The chain uses TRBV30 and TRBJ1-2; D is uncertain. The V gene's germline CDR1 is GTSNPN and CDR2 SVGIG (reference sequence). The CDR3 covers 13 residues. The V and J ends lost 0 bases and 8 bases respectively, with 13 bases between them. CDR3: CAWSVGRSQGYTF. The CDR3 coding sequence is TGTGCCTGGAGTGTAGGCAGATCCCAGGGCTACACCTTC.

The chain has TRBV9 and TRBJ2-2; 12 bases fit TRBD2. CDR1 is SGDLS and CDR2 is YYNGEE in the germline V gene. CDR3 length: 17 amino acids. The V gene end was trimmed by 3 bases and the J gene end by 9 bases; junction bases not matched to a gene: 12. This CDR3 is CASSALLAGGQRWELFF. The CDR3 region has the DNA TGTGCCAGCAGCGCGTTACTAGCGGGAGGCCAACGGTGGGAGCTGTTTTTT. The full variable domain, in which reference TRBV9 and TRBJ2-2 provide the parts outside the CDR3, is DSGVTQTPKHLITATGQRVTLRCSPRSGDLSVYWYQQSLDQGLQFLIQYYNGEERAKGNILERFSAQQFPDLHSELNLSSLELGDSALYFCASSALLAGGQRWELFFGEGSRLTVL.

The chain couples TRBV28 to TRBJ1-6; D is possibly TRBD1 (5 bases). Trimming took 5 bases from V and 16 from J, leaving 9 bases between them. This CDR3 contains 10 residues. Germline values: CDR1 MDHEN, CDR2 SYDVKM. The CDR3 DNA sequence: TGTGCCAGCAGTGACAGAACTCTCCACTTT. It is translated as CASSDRTLHF. The entire variable domain, with the rest obtained from reference TRBV28 and TRBJ1-6, is as follows: DVKVTQSSRYLVKRTGEKVFLECVQDMDHENMFWYRQDPGLGLRLIYFSYDVKMKEKGDIPEGYSVSREKKERFSLILESASTNQTSMYLCASSDRTLHFGNGTRLTVT.

The chain has TRBV6-4 and TRBJ1-1, with D hard to call. The germline V gene has CDR1 MRHNA and CDR2 SNTAGT. CDR3 length: 13 amino acids. Trimming left V 5 bases short and J 0 bases short, with 7 bases between. The DNA of the CDR3 is TGTGCCAGCAGTCAATTCATGAACACTGAAGCTTTCTTT. It specifies CASSQFMNTEAFF.

The chain carries TRBV7-2 and TRBJ2-5; tentatively, D is TRBD2 (6 bases). The CDR3 length is 15 residues. The V gene lost 4 bases and the J gene lost 8 bases, with 20 bases spanning the gap. From germline, CDR1 is SGHTA and CDR2 FQGNSA. This CDR3 is CASSSPGDVHLTQYF. In DNA form, the CDR3 reads TGTGCCAGCAGCTCTCCGGGGGACGTACATTTAACCCAGTACTTC.

This clone was seen more than once but under ten times. The rearrangement uses TRBV28 and TRBJ1-5; no reliable D call. V was trimmed by 2 bases and J by 6 bases, leaving 5 bases between them. Per germline, CDR1 MDHEN and CDR2 SYDVKM. CDR3 size: 12 residues. The CDR3 protein is CASSLAGQPQHF. In nucleotides, the CDR3 is TGTGCCAGCAGTTTAGCCGGTCAGCCCCAGCATTTT.

The chain uses TRBV6-6 and TRBJ1-5, with 7 bases identical to TRBD1. Germline loops: CDR1 MNHNY, CDR2 SVGAGI (reference sequence). This CDR3 contains 14 residues. V trimming: 4 bases; J trimming: 2 bases; junction bases outside the gene matches: 2. The CDR3 reads CASSWGTGNQPQHF. CDR3 nucleotide sequence: TGTGCCAGCAGTTGGGGGACAGGCAATCAGCCCCAGCATTTT.

This rearrangement joins TRBV14 to TRBJ1-2; D is uncertain. Germline values: CDR1 SGHDN, CDR2 FVKESK. The V and J ends lost 8 bases and 0 bases respectively, with 13 bases between them. The CDR3 has 14 amino acids. The CDR3 loop is CASGPTTANYGYTF. The CDR3 DNA is TGTGCCAGCGGACCGACTACGGCTAACTATGGCTACACCTTC.

This chain joins TRBV7-9 and TRBJ1-5; possible D gene TRBD1, 5 bases. This CDR3 region has 16 residues. Germline CDR1 reads SEHNR; CDR2 reads FQNEAQ (reference sequence). The V gene lost 5 bases and the J gene lost 2 bases, with 16 bases spanning the gap. The CDR3 sequence: CASSPLTGGGNQPQHF. CDR3 DNA sequence: TGTGCCAGCAGCCCGTTGACGGGGGGGGGCAATCAGCCCCAGCATTTT.

The V and J genes are TRBV6-5 and TRBJ2-7, with 11 bases aligning to TRBD2. The CDR3 extends over 14 amino acids. With 6 bases clipped from V and 4 bases from J, the junction kept 5 bases outside the gene matches. Germline CDR1 is MNHEY and CDR2 is SVGAGI. In DNA form, the CDR3 reads TGTGCCAGCAGAAGACTAGCGGGGACGTACGAGCAGTACTTC. Protein: CASRRLAGTYEQYF.

The chain has TRBV4-2 and TRBJ1-5; 8 bases fit TRBD1. The trim removed 5 bases at V and 6 bases at J, leaving 12 bases unmatched. CDR1 and CDR2 from the germline V gene are LGHNA and YNFKEQ. This CDR3 contains 16 residues. CDR3 region: CASSSRTGSRGQPQHF. CDR3 DNA: TGTGCCAGCAGCTCTAGGACAGGGAGTCGGGGTCAGCCCCAGCATTTT.

There are a few counts of this clone. The chain links TRBV5-1 to TRBJ2-3; TRBD2 aligns across 16 bases. Looked up from germline, CDR1 is SGHRS and CDR2 is YFSETQ. The CDR3 loop spans 18 amino acids. After removal of 1 base from V and 5 bases from J, the junction contained 7 bases not matched to a gene. The CDR3 DNA follows: TGCGCCAGCAGCTTGTCGGGGACTAGCGGGAGGGCGGGAGATACGCAGTATTTT. It codes for CASSLSGTSGRAGDTQYF.

The gene calls are TRBV6-5 and TRBJ2-1; 8 nucleotides agree with TRBD1. Germline V lookup: CDR1 MNHEY, CDR2 SVGAGI. The CDR3 is 16 amino acids. V lost 2 bases to trimming and J lost 9 bases; unmatched junction nucleotides: 12. DNA for the CDR3: TGTGCCAGCAGTTACGGGACAGGCTTGCGGGAAGGTGAGCAGTTCTTC. Protein product: CASSYGTGLREGEQFF.

The chain couples TRBV19 to TRBJ2-7, with D possibly being TRBD2 (5 bases). CDR1 is LNHDA and CDR2 is SQIVND in the germline V gene (reference sequence). V lost 3 bases, J lost 0 bases, and 9 bases lay in between. This CDR3 is built from 14 residues. The CDR3 nucleotides read TGTGCCAGTAGTATGGGGAGATACTCCTACGAGCAGTACTTC. This gives the protein CASSMGRYSYEQYF.

The chain uses TRBV6-4 and TRBJ2-1; 14 nucleotides line up with TRBD2. This CDR3 spans 15 amino acids. The V gene end was trimmed by 4 bases and the J gene end by 8 bases; junction bases not matched to a gene: 4. Germline CDR1 reads MRHNA; CDR2 reads SNTAGT. This CDR3 is CASSVTSGRVYEQFF. CDR3 bases: TGTGCCAGCAGTGTGACTAGCGGGAGGGTCTATGAGCAGTTCTTC.

The chain employs TRBV4-2 and TRBJ2-7, with 9 bases fitting TRBD1. CDR3 size: 16 residues. The germline CDR1 and CDR2 sequences are LGHNA and YNFKEQ. V gave up 4 bases and J gave up 4 bases; unmatched junction bases: 11. CDR3 region: CASSRRDGTGLYEQYF. For the CDR3, the DNA is TGTGCCAGCAGCCGACGTGACGGGACAGGGCTTTACGAGCAGTACTTC.

The gene calls are TRBV6-1 and TRBJ1-2, with TRBD1 matching over 8 bases. CDR1 and CDR2 from the germline V gene are MNHNS and SASEGT. The CDR3 length is 15 residues. V trimming: 6 bases; J trimming: 1 base; junction bases outside the gene matches: 7. CDR3 protein: CASRARDRNNYGYTF. Here the CDR3 DNA reads TGTGCCAGCAGAGCTCGGGACAGGAATAACTATGGCTACACCTTC.

This clone was counted once. The genes are TRBV4-3 and TRBJ2-3; 11 bases map to TRBD2. Germline V gives CDR1 LGHNA, CDR2 YSLEER. This CDR3 is built from 17 residues. J gave up 8 bases and V 0 bases, and 10 bases lay outside the gene matches. CDR3 protein: CASSQERSGRASGTQYF. The CDR3 nucleotides are TGCGCCAGCAGCCAAGAACGTAGCGGGAGGGCAAGCGGTACGCAGTATTTT.